This T cell receptor beta chain was profiled in a study of T cells in women clearing cervical HPV infection. Overall study results and limits: CIN3+ cases had significantly higher TCR repertoire richness than controls, but evenness did not differ. T-cell numbers per sample were unknown and may explain richness differences.

Details on this clone: Its antigen is unidentified. Read coverage stops 3 residues before the CDR3 terminus; the germline J gene supplies the remainder.

The protocol was immunoSEQ multiplex PCR, while the TCRdb copy is restricted to in-frame clones and leaves out a portion. Its clone listing holds tens of thousands of clones. CDR1 and CDR2 from the germline V gene are SGHTA and FQGTGA. The V and J ends lost 5 bases and 5 bases respectively, with 24 bases between them. This CDR3 contains 17 residues. The chain combines TRBV7-3 with TRBJ1-1, with D perhaps TRBD1 (6 bases). Input material: blood buffy coat. This clonotype originated in a woman between 18 and 69 years old with a cervical HPV16 infection that either progressed to CIN3+ or cleared (not recorded which). Partial CDR3 DNA: TGTGCCAGCAGCCAGGGGTGGGGGGGGCGCCGGAGTACTGAA. Translated, it gives CASSQGWGGRRSTE. The whole CDR3 protein reads CASSQGWGGRRSTEAFF.